The following is a TCR beta chain sequence with its context. Its target is not known. The time point here: newly diagnosed GD, antithyroid drugs for less than 3 months. The TCR library used RNA extracted from PBMCs. EDTA tubes received roughly 9 milliliters of collected peripheral blood. This entry belongs to a study of regulatory T cells in long-lasting Graves disease. The study, taken as a whole, reports: Persistent disease favored TRBV28, TRBJ1-2 and TRBJ2-5.

CDR1 is SGHRS and CDR2 is YFSETQ in the germline V gene. This CDR3 region has 12 residues. Trimming left V 4 bases short and J 7 bases short, with 12 bases between. HTBI primers from iRepertoire and Arm-PCR of CDR3 regions yielded the TCR beta libraries. TCRdb processed the multiplex PCR reads anew with MiXCR; each CDR3 protein has one entry. The table has fewer than 450,000 distinct CDR3 sequences, around 16% seen once; the top ten hold under 9%. This same sample was also part of a study on T cells in Graves' hyperthyroidism and ophthalmopathy. As reported in that work: Most thyroid clonotypes with frequency above 0.001 were detected in blood. In the analysis, a 13 V-J model separated ophthalmopathy from stable hyperthyroidism.

This clonotype was obtained from a woman aged 40-49 years with Graves disease. The chain combines TRBV5-1 with TRBJ2-7, with a weak D call TRBD1 (5 bases). Sample: peripheral blood mononuclear cells (PBMCs), taken at new diagnosis, from a patient treated with antithyroid drugs. The DNA for the CDR3 is TGCGCCAGCAGCCTCCTGGGGCAGGAGCAGTACTTC. It yields the protein CASSLLGQEQYF.